This T cell receptor beta chain was identified in a study of shared clonotypes between healthy human individuals. Assay runs were performed at deep level. Some clones are missing from TCRdb's copy, which holds only in-frame ones; the method was immunoSEQ multiplex PCR. The table shows about 600,000 clones, with about 95% occurring only once. Naive CD8 cells lacked CD45RO, underwent positive selection for CCR7 and left out terminally differentiated effector memory CD45RA+ cells. Study observations and caveats: Clonotype sharing among donors likely depends on sequencing depth. Approximately 5.1% was the fraction of naive CD4 clonotypes found shared across a few donors. Rarefaction analysis demonstrated incomplete sorted-subset sequencing notwithstanding large depth.

Comments on this clone: Its antigen is undetermined.

Germline assignment: CDR1 MNHEY and CDR2 SMNVEV (reference sequence). The CDR3 is made up of 13 amino acids. Trimming removed 2 bases from V and 7 bases from J, with 8 bases in between. V is TRBV27 and J is TRBJ1-4; D not certain. Sequenced material: naive CD8+ T cells sorted from blood. This sequence originates from a woman aged 30 to 39 in good health. This CDR3 is CASSLRQAEKLFF. CDR3 bases: TGTGCCAGCAGTTTACGGCAGGCTGAAAAACTGTTTTTT.